The clone carrying this T cell receptor (beta chain) has more than one count but fewer than ten. The CDR3 has 13 residues. Trimming pared 8 bases from V and 6 bases from J, leaving 17 bases between. CDR1 and CDR2 (germline): SQVTM, ANQGSEA. Authors of the study amplified TCR beta CDR3 regions from RNA transcripts. When the TCR CDR3 underwent first-round RT-PCR, the HTBI primer set was used. TCRdb called the multiplex PCR reads again in MiXCR, with one record for every CDR3 protein. The repertoire holds a few hundred thousand distinct CDR3 sequences, with 14% to 15% as singletons. The data were obtained in a study of T cells in Graves' hyperthyroidism and ophthalmopathy. No ophthalmopathy progression within 18 months constituted stable Graves' hyperthyroidism. Patients aged 18 to 65 had newly diagnosed hyperthyroidism of under 2 months' duration.

The source material was blood. This clonotype was obtained from a woman aged 25 to 45 with Graves' hyperthyroidism. The genes are TRBV29-1 and TRBJ2-1; possibly TRBD1 for D (7 bases). The CDR3 DNA is TGCAGCTCCTCAGGGGGGAGAGGCAATGAGCAGTTCTTC. This encodes CSSSGGRGNEQFF.